This T cell receptor beta chain derives from a study of CXCR3-negative and CXCR3-positive naive CD8 T cells. Across the study: Approximately 140 million TRB reads were obtained in total, which works out to about 1.5 +/- 0.3 million per library.

Germline V gene data show CDR1 as LGHNA and CDR2 as YSLEER. This CDR3 comprises 15 residues. UMI-labeled TRB cDNA libraries were prepared by 5' RACE. Following a re-call of the 5' RACE reads, TCRdb has one entry per CDR3 protein and lacks DNA. This sample contains about 28,000 distinct CDR3 sequences. Regarding the study as a whole: Naive cells that were CXCR3-negative or CXCR3-positive used TRBV-TRBJ genes alike, while memory cells diverged.

Details on this clonotype: Its antigen is as yet unknown.

The specimen was memory CD8+ T cells from blood. V is TRBV4-3 and J is TRBJ2-1; TCRdb outputs TRBD1, but without DNA this stays unchecked. This sequence originates from a human donor in good health. Some clones in this sample may be carry-over from other donors' samples. CDR3 residues: CASQLRGASYNEQFF.